The clone carrying this T cell receptor beta chain has only a few counts. The antigen is not known. Profiled with immunoSEQ multiplex PCR; TCRdb holds only in-frame clones, not every one. This sample yields about 350,000 clones, of which around 89% are seen a single time; around 5.3% belongs to the top ten. The sample belongs to a study of Ad26.COV2.S vaccination and SARS-CoV-2 variants. As for the study in general: Administration of Ad26.COV2.S was intramuscular, either once or twice 56 days apart.

The CDR3 is made up of 18 amino acids. Germline V gene lookup returns CDR1 SGDLS and CDR2 YYNGEE. Unmatched junction bases numbered 13, after V lost 4 bases and J lost 4 bases. General observations from the study: Across vaccine and placebo recipients, the breadth of non-spike TCRs was similar.

Described treatment: about 20 received Ad26.COV2.S at low or high dose, single or two shots; 5 received placebo; per-sample allocation not given. The samples were gathered on day 63 after the first injection of vaccine or placebo. The chain uses TRBV9 and TRBJ2-1, with 11 bases aligning to TRBD2. The TCR sequence derives from a person aged 18 to 59 who received the Ad26.COV2.S COVID-19 vaccine or a placebo. This sample comprised peripheral blood, obtained in a trial of Ad26.COV2.S vaccine versus placebo. Written as DNA, the CDR3 is TGTGCCAGCAGCCCACGACTAGCGGGGCCTTTAAGTTACAATGAGCAGTTCTTC. Residues: CASSPRLAGPLSYNEQFF.